Each of the 3 T cell receptor beta chains below was sequenced from the same sample in a study of identical twins. One entry per CDR3 protein, called by TCRdb with MiXCR from the 5' RACE reads. The sample lists under 1 million distinct CDR3 sequences, around 12% occurring once. The same data also contributed to another study, on yellow fever vaccine responses in identical twins.

Sample: PBMCs. These TCRs come from a woman under 30 in good health.

This clonotype was found a few times. The V call is TRBV20-1, the J call TRBJ1-5, with D uncertain. The CDR3 has 13 amino acids. Germline V lookup: CDR1 DFQATT, CDR2 SNEGSKA (reference sequence). The V end lost 6 bases, the J end lost 4 bases, and 13 bases lay between the germline ends. This chain's CDR3 is CSAGPGGNQPQHF. CDR3 sequence (DNA): TGCAGTGCAGGGCCAGGCGGTAATCAGCCCCAGCATTTT.

This sequence joins TRBV4-1 and TRBJ2-1; 10 nucleotides line up with TRBD1. V lost 8 bases to trimming and J lost 6 bases; unmatched junction nucleotides: 7. The germline gives CDR1 MGHRA, CDR2 YSYEKL. This CDR3 comprises 14 residues. The CDR3 nucleotides are TGCGCCAGCTCCGGGACAGGGGTGGGCAATGAGCAGTTCTTC. It translates to CASSGTGVGNEQFF.

This clonotype has only a few counts. The chain combines TRBV19 with TRBJ2-1; 9 bases match TRBD1. This CDR3 is 14 amino acids long. Germline loops: CDR1 LNHDA, CDR2 SQIVND (reference sequence). V was clipped by 6 bases and J by 4 bases; unmatched bases: 4. CDR3 DNA sequence: TGTGCCAGTAGACCGGACAGGGGATACAATGAGCAGTTCTTC. Protein: CASRPDRGYNEQFF.